The present T cell receptor beta chain was sequenced within a study of blood T cells in healthy people across ages. Comments on this clonotype: Its antigen is not known.

This CDR3 region has 18 residues. Germline V lookup: CDR1 MDHEN, CDR2 SYDVKM. Trimming took off 6 bases at V and 0 bases at J, with 21 bases between the two ends. A second PCR of roughly 7 to 11 cycles used a sample-barcoded 5' primer and a J-beta primer mix. MiXCR, applied by TCRdb to the 5' RACE reads, yields one record per CDR3 protein. The table records under 1,100,000 distinct CDR3 sequences, roughly a quarter of them present only once. Study-wide points: Leaving the PBMCs unsorted stopped any conclusive comparison of naive versus antigen-experienced cells. Donor CMV status, an unknown factor, possibly confounded changes in expanded clonotypes. The long-lived group displayed more naive CD4+ cells, plus higher diversity, than the aged donors did.

These data were likewise used in another study, on T cells of mothers and their children. From that report: Every mother produced more than 9 million TCR beta CDR3 reads, whereas every child provided 3 million to 3.5 million.

The chain has TRBV28 and TRBJ2-4; D might be TRBD1 or TRBD2, each matching 5 bases. Sequencing was done on a sample of blood. The receptor's source is a girl under 10 years old in good health. In DNA form, the CDR3 reads TGTGCCAGCAGCCGCCGGGACCTAACTGGTGGAGCCAAAAACATTCAGTACTTC. Amino acids: CASSRRDLTGGAKNIQYF. The whole variable domain, remainder taken from reference TRBV28 and TRBJ2-4, is DVKVTQSSRYLVKRTGEKVFLECVQDMDHENMFWYRQDPGLGLRLIYFSYDVKMKEKGDIPEGYSVSREKKERFSLILESASTNQTSMYLCASSRRDLTGGAKNIQYFGAGTRLSVL.